A selection of T cell receptor beta chains follows, all from one sample in a study of cytomegalovirus exposure and HLA in healthy donors. Clones were sequenced by immunoSEQ multiplex PCR, and TCRdb holds only the in-frame ones, with some missing. The sample lists some 84,000 clones, approximately 90% occurring once. Sequenced: PBMCs. These TCRs come from a man aged 25 to 45 in good health and CMV-seronegative. Both conserved end residues are part of each CDR3. The D gene is left open where the match is weak. Size tells how often a clone was seen (once, few, many) or the class of an expanded clone, and some rows leave it out.

TRBV6-4	TRBJ1-1	once	NA	CASSQERNTEAFF	TGTGCCAGCAGTCAAGAGAGAAACACTGAAGCTTTCTTT
TRBV18	TRBJ1-1	NA	NA	CASSPQAANTEAFF	TGTGCCAGCTCACCCCAGGCAGCCAACACTGAAGCTTTCTTT
TRBV6-5	TRBJ1-5	NA	NA	CASRSGLWASQPQHF	TGTGCCAGCAGATCGGGACTATGGGCGTCCCAGCCCCAGCATTTT
TRBV4-1	TRBJ2-7	NA	NA	CASSQLLLGRAPYEQYF	TGCGCCAGCAGCCAATTGCTATTAGGCAGGGCCCCTTACGAGCAGTACTTC
TRBV9	TRBJ2-7	NA	NA	CASSTEPQGAYEQYF	TGTGCCAGCAGCACCGAACCCCAAGGGGCATACGAGCAGTACTTC
TRBV7-9	TRBJ2-7	NA	NA	CASSLVPGSNEQYF	TGTGCCAGCAGCTTAGTGCCGGGAAGTAACGAGCAGTACTTC
TRBV29-1	TRBJ1-1	NA	NA	CSVGRNTEAFF	TGCAGCGTTGGGAGGAACACTGAAGCTTTCTTT
TRBV27	TRBJ1-5	NA	NA	CASTAGRGQPQHF	TGTGCCAGCACTGCGGGGCGCGGGCAGCCCCAGCATTTT
TRBV5-1	TRBJ2-7	NA	TRBD2	CASSTTSGRILYEQYF	TGCGCCAGCAGCACCACTAGCGGGAGAATTCTCTACGAGCAGTACTTC
TRBV10-3	TRBJ2-1	NA	NA	CAISGGTDNEQFF	TGTGCCATCAGTGGCGGGACAGACAATGAGCAGTTCTTC
TRBV5-1	TRBJ2-3	NA	NA	CASSLAVDTDTQYF	TGCGCCAGCAGCTTGGCGGTCGACACAGATACGCAGTATTTT
TRBV15	TRBJ1-1	once	NA	CATSREGGTEAFF	TGTGCCACCAGCAGAGAGGGCGGGACTGAAGCTTTCTTT
TRBV7-9	TRBJ2-7	NA	TRBD1	CASSPTTGTDEQYF	TGTGCCAGCAGCCCAACTACTGGGACAGACGAGCAGTACTTC
TRBV18	TRBJ1-4	once	NA	CASSRRDTGGNEKLFF	TGTGCCAGCTCGCGCCGGGATACGGGGGGGAATGAAAAACTGTTTTTT
TRBV6-1	TRBJ2-2	NA	TRBD2	CASSGRTSGTGELFF	TGTGCCAGCAGTGGAAGGACTAGCGGGACCGGGGAGCTGTTTTTT
TRBV7-3	TRBJ2-2	once	NA	CASSLIPFAGNTGELFF	TGTGCCAGCAGCTTAATTCCTTTTGCGGGAAACACCGGGGAGCTGTTTTTT